Listed below are T cell receptor beta chains from one sample, sequenced in a study of blood T cell repertoires in COVID-19. TCRdb's table, derived via immunoSEQ multiplex PCR, lists solely in-frame clones and lacks some. The repertoire holds 300,000 or so clones, with about 90% as singletons. Specimen: peripheral blood. The source is a woman in her 30s with COVID-19, enrolled during active disease. CDR3s leave out the opening cysteine and the closing phenylalanine or tryptophan.

J gene: TRBJ2-1; V gene: TRBV6-2/TRBV6-3; CDR3 protein: ASSYYQGSNEQF
J gene: TRBJ2-1; V gene: TRBV5-1; CDR3 protein: ASSLGNPGLAGGFNEQF
J gene: TRBJ2-7; V gene: TRBV7-7; CDR3 protein: ASSSGQGSDEQY
J gene: TRBJ1-5; V gene: TRBV9; CDR3 protein: ASSKPGYNQPQH
J gene: TRBJ2-1; V gene: TRBV2; CDR3 protein: ASMTPREGEQF
J gene: TRBJ1-2; V gene: TRBV29-1; CDR3 protein: SVEDWGVRARGSGYT
J gene: TRBJ1-3; V gene: TRBV5-6; CDR3 protein: ASAFRGNTIY
J gene: TRBJ1-5; V gene: TRBV3-1/TRBV3-2; CDR3 protein: ASSQTGTGDQPQH
J gene: TRBJ2-2; V gene: TRBV19; CDR3 protein: ASSEGLVNTGELF
J gene: TRBJ1-1; V gene: TRBV28; CDR3 protein: ASSLSGTEAF
J gene: TRBJ1-1; V gene: TRBV9; CDR3 protein: ASSVEAGDSPLNTEAF
J gene: TRBJ2-5; V gene: TRBV25-1; CDR3 protein: ASSPTDTGYQETQY
J gene: TRBJ2-6; V gene: TRBV6-1; CDR3 protein: ASSVWRTNSGANVLT
J gene: TRBJ2-1; V gene: TRBV11-3; CDR3 protein: ASSKTTGITHNEQF
J gene: TRBJ2-1; V gene: TRBV10-3; CDR3 protein: AISEGAGVIYNEQF
J gene: TRBJ1-2; V gene: TRBV30; CDR3 protein: AWSEEDSVYGYT
J gene: TRBJ2-7; V gene: TRBV9; CDR3 protein: ASSVEGGNYEQY
J gene: TRBJ2-1; V gene: TRBV7-9; CDR3 protein: ASRRADEQF
J gene: TRBJ1-3; V gene: TRBV7-9; CDR3 protein: ASSPSGRGAGNTIY
J gene: TRBJ1-2; V gene: TRBV6-5; CDR3 protein: ASSPPGGNYGYT
J gene: TRBJ1-1; V gene: TRBV28; CDR3 protein: ASSLGQGAF
J gene: TRBJ1-5; V gene: TRBV6-2/TRBV6-3; CDR3 protein: ASSYEAGGNQPQH
J gene: TRBJ2-5; V gene: TRBV7-9; CDR3 protein: ASRFTGEETQY
J gene: TRBJ2-1; V gene: TRBV27; CDR3 protein: ASRTTSVLLNEQF
J gene: TRBJ1-1; V gene: TRBV5-6; CDR3 protein: ASSLAGGPRTEAF